The T cell receptor (beta chain) under discussion was sequenced for a study of shared T cell receptors in the human thymus. This CDR3 is 18 amino acids long. Germline V gene lookup returns CDR1 GTSNPN and CDR2 SVGIG (reference sequence). V lost 3 bases, J lost 7 bases, and 28 bases lay in between. Profiled with immunoSEQ multiplex PCR; TCRdb holds only in-frame clones, not every one. The table shows roughly 700,000 clones, with roughly 90% occurring only once. A further study also used this sample, focusing on human thymus T cells. In that study: Among the donors, all were healthy Finnish infants having corrective surgery for congenital heart defects. Resections removed during corrective heart surgery provided the thymus tissue used. An apparent bias in V and J gene usage was seen in thymic and blood repertoires. Unrelated individuals had highly overlapping thymic repertoires, as reported in related research.

Sequencing used thymocytes. This clonotype was sampled from a boy in the first two years of life with a congenital heart defect. The chain carries TRBV30 and TRBJ2-1; TRBD1 might be the D (7 bases). CDR3 DNA: TGTGCCTGGAGGGAGGGGGCCCCGGGGGCCGGTTTAAGGAATGAGCAGTTCTTC. Its protein is CAWREGAPGAGLRNEQFF.